These 9 T cell receptor beta chains originate from one sample sequenced in a study of OX40 agonist ivuxolimab in advanced cancers. The repertoire was sequenced with immunoSEQ multiplex PCR; TCRdb's copy has only in-frame clones and lacks some. The table records around 39,000 clones, about 81% of them present only once. The source material was CD4+ or CD8+ T cells sorted from blood, sampled in a trial of the OX40 agonist ivuxolimab. These receptors came from an adult with an advanced solid tumor such as melanoma, head and neck, liver or kidney cancer.

This chain links TRBV28 with TRBJ1-1; the D gene is possibly TRBD1 (5 bases). Deletions cut 3 bases from V and 0 bases from J, with 14 bases between. The CDR3 is made up of 16 amino acids. Germline V gene sequence: CDR1 MDHEN, CDR2 SYDVKM. This CDR3 is CASSLGTRRMNTEAFF. The CDR3 coding sequence is TGTGCCAGCAGTTTGGGGACCAGACGCATGAACACTGAAGCTTTCTTT.

This chain joins TRBV11-2 and TRBJ1-1; D remains unclear. The CDR3 covers 14 residues. V shed 2 bases and J shed 12 bases, with 19 bases lying between them. The germline gives CDR1 SGHAT, CDR2 FQNNGV. The CDR3 spells CASSLPHGSGKSFF. The CDR3 region has the DNA TGTGCCAGCAGCTTACCGCATGGATCGGGGAAATCTTTCTTT.

V is TRBV7-9 and J is TRBJ1-6; no clear D gene. The CDR3 sequence is 14 residues long. CDR1 and CDR2 (germline): SEHNR, FQNEAQ (reference sequence). The V gene lost 5 bases and the J gene lost 7 bases, with 12 bases spanning the gap. The CDR3 loop reads CASSASPLNSPLHF. The CDR3 region has the DNA TGTGCCAGCAGCGCGTCCCCCCTCAATTCACCCCTCCACTTT.

The V gene is TRBV7-9, the J gene TRBJ1-1; D not resolved. This CDR3 contains 15 residues. Trimming left V 1 base short and J 1 base short, with 10 bases between. From germline, CDR1 is SEHNR and CDR2 FQNEAQ (reference sequence). In nucleotides, the CDR3 is TGTGCCAGCAGCTTAGGAGTGACGGAGAACACTGAAGCTTTCTTT. Its translation: CASSLGVTENTEAFF. Full variable domain (outside the CDR3, taken from reference TRBV7-9 and TRBJ1-1): DTGVSQNPRHKITKRGQNVTFRCDPISEHNRLYWYRQTLGQGPEFLTYFQNEAQLEKSRLLSDRFSAERPKGSFSTLEIQRTEQGDSAMYLCASSLGVTENTEAFFGQGTRLTVV.

The CDR3 here is CASSQEGGGSGTGELFF. CDR3 DNA: TGTGCCAGCAGCCAAGAAGGGGGAGGGAGCGGCACCGGGGAGCTGTTTTTT. V is TRBV4-2 and J is TRBJ2-2, with D maybe TRBD2 (7 bases). V lost 0 bases to trimming and J lost 4 bases, with 15 bases between them. This CDR3 spans 17 amino acids. Germline V gives CDR1 LGHNA, CDR2 YNFKEQ.

V gene TRBV5-5 combines with J gene TRBJ1-1, with no clear D. Germline CDR1 reads SGHKS; CDR2 reads YYEKEE (reference sequence). Trimming left V 3 bases short and J 1 base short, with 10 bases between. The CDR3 consists of 14 residues. The CDR3 DNA is TGTGCCAGCAGCTACCAGTGGGCGAACACTGAAGCTTTCTTT. Encoded protein: CASSYQWANTEAFF.

This chain uses TRBV29-1 with TRBJ2-7; D is possibly TRBD1 (8 bases). This CDR3 spans 14 amino acids. CDR1 and CDR2 from the germline V gene are SQVTM and ANQGSEA. The ends were cut back, 6 bases at V and 4 bases at J, with 19 bases in the middle. The CDR3 region is CSVSFGQGGYEQYF. The CDR3 DNA sequence: TGCAGCGTCTCCTTTGGACAGGGAGGGTACGAGCAGTACTTC.

The chain has TRBV12-2 and TRBJ1-5; the tabulated D call, TRBD1, remains unverified against the DNA. TRBV12-2 is marked as a pseudogene. The CDR3 has 19 amino acids. The CDR3 bases are TGTGCAAGTCGCAACACCAAAGGACAGGACACCAACCCCAATCAGCCCCAGCATTTT. Its protein product is CASRNTKGQDTNPNQPQHF.

The chain has TRBV11-2 and TRBJ2-1, with no clear D. The CDR3 sequence is 14 residues long. Germline V lookup: CDR1 SGHAT, CDR2 FQNNGV. Trimming removed 3 bases at V and 7 bases at J, with 13 bases between. The CDR3 is CASSFVLSLNEQFF. The CDR3 nucleotides are TGTGCCAGCAGCTTTGTCCTGAGTTTAAATGAGCAGTTCTTC.